A few counts support the clone carrying this TCR beta chain. Its antigen is not identified. The sample belongs to a study of cytomegalovirus exposure and HLA in healthy donors. Study in general: Tens of millions of unique TCRs from HLA-typed donors were held in an early data release.

This CDR3 has 16 amino acids. Trimming shortened V by 4 bases and J by 3 bases, and 16 bases separated the two germline ends. Germline V gene lookup returns CDR1 SGHNT and CDR2 YYREEE (reference sequence). Samples came from healthy bone marrow donors. Findings and limits, study-wide: More than 15,000 TCR beta sequences were associated with HLA alleles at 0.05 false discovery rate in a later analysis. The authors excluded some V segments, including TRBV6-2 and TRBV6-3, as indistinguishable.

The PCR contained 60 Vbeta and 13 Jbeta primers. The repertoire was sequenced with immunoSEQ multiplex PCR; TCRdb's copy has only in-frame clones and lacks some. Of some 120,000 clones in the sample, 70% to 80% were seen once. The sequence was obtained from a man aged 30 to 39 in good health and CMV-seronegative. The sequencing input was PBMCs. The V and J genes are TRBV5-4 and TRBJ2-2; perhaps TRBD1 as D (7 bases). The CDR3 nucleotides read TGTGCCAGCAGCCCGGGGGACAGTCGAGACACCGGGGAGCTGTTTTTT. Its translation is CASSPGDSRDTGELFF.